Described below is a single T cell receptor beta chain sequence and its context. This sample stems from a study of T cells in localized non-small cell lung cancer. Libraries were prepared by immunoSEQ multiplex PCR; TCRdb keeps only in-frame clonotypes and omits some of them. This sample carries some 10,000 clones, 85% of them seen once, and the ten largest clones take over 7.5%. The germline V gene encodes CDR1 MNHNY and CDR2 SVGAGI (reference sequence). The CDR3 extends over 13 amino acids. Between the trimmed V and J ends, which lost 7 bases and 5 bases, there was a span of 15 bases. V is TRBV6-6 and J is TRBJ2-7, with D possibly TRBD1 on 6 matching bases. The TCR comes from a male donor at least 60 years old with stage III lung adenocarcinoma. The source material was peripheral blood, sampled before any cancer treatment. The CDR3 coding sequence is TGTGCCAGCACCAAAGCAGGGGTGAACGAGCAGTACTTC. This sequence encodes CASTKAGVNEQYF.